The clone carrying this TCR beta chain was seen once. Its antigen is currently unknown. The CDR3 extends over 18 amino acids. Germline V gene lookup returns CDR1 MGHRA and CDR2 YSYEKL. V lost 3 bases, J lost 3 bases, and 11 bases stayed unmatched. All donors were healthy HIV-negative adults lacking recent acute infections or vaccinations. As processed by the authors: From ImmunoSEQ came sequences covering only the junction and carrying no quality scores, so filtering differed. The data were produced by immunoSEQ multiplex PCR, yet TCRdb's version contains in-frame clones alone and is incomplete. V and J calls plus clone size are reproduced from that table; the DNA served to infer D and trimming. This sample has millions of clones; just over 90% occur once, and the top ten carry around 0.14%. This sample stems from a study of shared clonotypes between healthy human individuals. Study results and limitations: All-four-donor shared clonotypes had higher generation probabilities than non-shared clonotypes did.

This TCR derives from a man between 18 and 29 years old in good health. This chain joins TRBV4-1 and TRBJ2-1, with 10 positions matching TRBD2. The sample was naive CD4+ T cells sorted from blood. As to subset: CD45RA+ positively selected. DNA for the CDR3: TGCGCCAGCAGCCATAGTCCCGGGACTAGCGCAAACTACAATGAGCAGTTCTTC. Residues: CASSHSPGTSANYNEQFF.